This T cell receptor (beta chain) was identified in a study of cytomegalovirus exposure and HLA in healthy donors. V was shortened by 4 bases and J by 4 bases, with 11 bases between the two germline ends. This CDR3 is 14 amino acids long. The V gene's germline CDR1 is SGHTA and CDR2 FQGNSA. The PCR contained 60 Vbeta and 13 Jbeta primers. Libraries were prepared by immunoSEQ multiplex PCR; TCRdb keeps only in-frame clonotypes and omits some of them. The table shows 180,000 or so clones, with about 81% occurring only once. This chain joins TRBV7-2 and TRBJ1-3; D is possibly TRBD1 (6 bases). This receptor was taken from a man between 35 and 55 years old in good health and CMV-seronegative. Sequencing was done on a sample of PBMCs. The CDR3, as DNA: TGTGCCAGCAGCTCACAGGGATCCGGAAACACCATATATTTT. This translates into CASSSQGSGNTIYF.